The source of this T cell receptor beta chain is a study of blood T cell repertoires in COVID-19. In the study overall: The analysed material was cDNA or gDNA that came from T cells, B-cell-depleted T cells, or PBMCs.

With 1 base clipped from V and 2 bases from J, the junction kept 4 bases outside the gene matches. The CDR3 length is 16 residues. The germline gives CDR1 LNHDA, CDR2 SQIVND (reference sequence). Some clones are missing from TCRdb's copy, which holds only in-frame ones; the method was immunoSEQ multiplex PCR. Of fewer than 400,000 clones detected, 85% to 95% appear once; the ten largest clones hold roughly 3.6%. This sequence originates from a woman aged 25 to 45 who had been exposed to COVID-19. J is TRBJ2-1 and V is TRBV19, with 8 bases identical to TRBD2. The sequencing input was PBMCs or T cells enriched from blood (not recorded which). This CDR3 is CASSIVGGGTYNEQFF. CDR3 nucleotide sequence: TGTGCCAGTAGTATAGTTGGCGGGGGGACCTACAATGAGCAGTTCTTC.